This T cell receptor (beta chain) was sequenced during a study of OX40 agonist ivuxolimab in advanced cancers. Overall study: Ivuxolimab, which is an agonistic anti-OX40 (CD134) antibody, was administered to the patients.

Study-level results: CD4+ T cells averaged fewer expanded clones than CD8+ T cells.

Sequencing was performed with immunoSEQ multiplex PCR; in TCRdb, only in-frame clones are kept and a portion is missing. The data show 55,000 to 80,000 clones, around nine tenths seen once. Looked up from germline, CDR1 is MNHNY and CDR2 is SVGAGI (reference sequence). The CDR3 is 14 residues long. V was clipped by 8 bases and J by 4 bases, with 15 bases between them. Comment on this clone: Its antigen remains unidentified.

The chain has TRBV6-6 and TRBJ2-1, with D possibly being TRBD2 (5 bases). The clonotype originates from an adult with an advanced solid tumor such as melanoma, head and neck, liver or kidney cancer. Sequencing used CD4+ or CD8+ T cells sorted from blood, obtained in a trial of the OX40 agonist ivuxolimab. The CDR3 DNA is TGTGCCAGCGTAAAAGGGAGCGGTTACAATGAGCAGTTCTTC. This sequence encodes CASVKGSGYNEQFF.